This record concerns one TCR beta chain sequence. This clonotype was seen more than once but under ten times. Its antigen is still unknown. No much larger clone exists at a distance of one base, and base qualities are not known. The library was generated by multiplex PCR. Sequencing used an Illumina HiSeq 4000. CDR3 regions were amplified by Arm-PCR with iRepertoire HTBI primers to construct TCR beta libraries. Gel purification was performed on PCR products prior to sequencing. Under the source paper's analysis protocol: Gene usage analysis of CDR3 amino acid clonotypes relied on the roughly 60 TRBV and 13 to 15 TRBJ segments identified across samples. Filtered high-quality paired reads were merged into contigs using COPE and FqMerger. BLAST was used to align contigs to the IMGT TRBV, TRBD and TRBJ reference genes, and CDR3 was defined following IMGT. Any clonotype with a frequency above 0.1% was counted as a highly expanded clone. Repertoire diversity was measured by Shannon entropy, and V-J evenness by the Gini coefficient. Public clonotypes were defined as clonotypes shared by more than one individual. TCRdb's own reprocessing of the public reads used fastp at Q25 and MiXCR and kept productive beta chains. Identical CDR3 proteins give one entry, which carries the most common genes and DNA. None of the V and J calls come from the authors' own analysis; TCRdb made them. This sample is represented by a few hundred thousand distinct CDR3 sequences; 12% of them were singletons. In total, the top ten clones hold approximately 17% of the sample.

V and J are trimmed by 1 base and 0 bases, and the gene matches miss 6 bases of the junction. CDR1 SGHTA and CDR2 FQGNSA are derived from the germline V gene. The CDR3 runs 18 residues from the cysteine to the phenylalanine. Only the CDR3 region is kept as DNA, spanning 54 bases read in frame from base 1. Interpreted using the paper, the time point label stands for: newly diagnosed GD, antithyroid drugs for less than 3 months. For both TCR sequencing and RNA sequencing, RNA was extracted from PBMCs using TRIzol. Graves' disease was diagnosed according to American Thyroid Association guidelines. The patients came from an endocrinology department in Xi'an, China. Each patient gave approximately 8.8 milliliters of peripheral blood, collected in an EDTA anticoagulant tube. PBMCs were isolated by Ficoll Paque Plus density gradient separation without further T cell sorting. An Agilent 2100 Bioanalyzer and agarose gel were used to check RNA quality, while a NanoDrop 2000 measured RNA concentration.

The data were obtained in a study of regulatory T cells in long-lasting Graves disease (dated by TCRdb to about 2021). A note on the overall study: In the newly diagnosed Graves' disease group, patients had been taking antithyroid drugs for less than 3 months. Persistent Graves' disease patients were compared with newly diagnosed Graves' disease patients by peripheral blood TCR sequencing and RNA sequencing. The study was conducted in China and was registered as a clinical trial. A total of roughly 35 samples underwent TCR sequencing, from around 13 patients with persistent Graves' disease and roughly 20 patients with newly diagnosed Graves' disease. Findings and caveats that apply to the study as a whole: Peripheral blood alone was examined, since thyroid tissue, which constituted the primary lesion, could not be accessed. TRBV28, TRBJ1-2 and TRBJ2-5 were preferentially used in persistent disease, while TRBV20-1 and TRBJ2-1 were favored in newly diagnosed disease. Compared with newly diagnosed patients, patients with persistent Graves' disease had lower TCR Shannon entropy and fewer highly expanded clones, which suggests clonal expansion. Sequencing and analysis were limited to the TCR beta chain. More public clonotypes were shared among persistent patients (over 2,500) than among newly diagnosed patients (roughly 1,000). As a limitation, the authors acknowledged that the small sample size may reduce accuracy.

In addition, the sample was reused for a study of T cells in Graves' hyperthyroidism and ophthalmopathy. As the second study states: A patient counted as having stable Graves' hyperthyroidism if no progression to ophthalmopathy occurred over 18 months of follow-up. Hyperthyroidism patients were newly diagnosed, had a disease duration of under 2 months, and were aged 18 to 65 years. The study excluded patients with uncontrolled infections, other autoimmune diseases, pregnancy or lactation. Clinical symptoms, serum thyroxine and TRAb, thyroid ultrasound, and orbital computed tomography formed the basis for the diagnoses. The TCR CDR3 was subjected to a first round of RT-PCR using the HTBI primer set and the Qiagen OneStep RT-PCR kit. Blood samples also contained most of the expanded thyroid clonotypes (frequency above 0.001), which suggests that blood repertoires may reflect thyroid immune responses. A model built on a 13 V-J signature distinguished ophthalmopathy from stable hyperthyroidism, reaching around 90% sensitivity and under 84% specificity in cross-validation and 80%/75% in testing. In validation, progression to ophthalmopathy was predicted by the model with 70.59% sensitivity and 72% to 80% specificity, a median of about 6 months before onset. TCR V-J signatures able to tell the groups apart were searched for in a discovery cohort of around 95 patients, of whom more than 40 had Graves' ophthalmopathy and about 60 had stable Graves' hyperthyroidism. Prospective prediction of ophthalmopathy was tested in an independent validation cohort of approximately 18 hyperthyroidism patients and around 16 patients who later progressed to ophthalmopathy. The 75 to 100 discovery patients were divided at random into training and test sets in a 7:3 ratio. Thyroid tissue and blood T-cell repertoires from over 5 Graves' hyperthyroidism patients were also compared in the study. Following sampling, methimazole starting at 30 mg daily was given to hyperthyroidism patients, and high-dose intravenous methylprednisolone was given to ophthalmopathy patients. The libraries were constructed in a second round of multiplex PCR and then size-selected and purified. Paired-end sequencing of the libraries was performed with 100 bp reads on an Illumina HiSeq2000. SOAPnuke was used to process the raw data, throwing out any read that contained adapters or uncalled bases, had a mean Phred below 15, or lacked an exact constant-primer or identifier match. High-quality paired reads were merged using COPE v1.2.5, and each unique nucleotide sequence was defined as a clonotype. MiTCR v1.1 was used to align clonotypes to the IMGT TRBV, TRBD and TRBJ reference segments. The analysis was restricted to V-J combinations with a frequency above 0.0001, which together covered over 99% of the repertoires. A TCS score was defined as the ratio between F50 (clonal expansion) and ExV (chaos), using BLOSUM62-based TCRdist between CDR3 peptides within each V-J. Welch's t-statistics and random forest reduced approximately 520 V-J features to roughly 13, which were used in a naive Bayes classifier (R e1071). No statistical method was used to set the sample size in advance, and investigators knew the group allocation. The paper reports TCR Vbeta CDR3 sequencing of some 140 peripheral blood samples: 43 ophthalmopathy, under 80 hyperthyroidism and around 17 progressor patients.

The sequence was obtained from a woman younger than 35 with Graves disease. Donor details come from another sample of the same person, matched by shared clones. The sequence is built from TRBV7-2 and TRBJ2-4; 10 middle bases align to TRBD2. The sample was peripheral blood mononuclear cells (PBMCs), taken at new diagnosis, from a patient treated with antithyroid drugs. The sequenced DNA is TGTGCCAGCAGCTTAGTAACTAGCGGGGTACTAGCCAAAAACATTCAGTACTTC. This translates into CASSLVTSGVLAKNIQYF.